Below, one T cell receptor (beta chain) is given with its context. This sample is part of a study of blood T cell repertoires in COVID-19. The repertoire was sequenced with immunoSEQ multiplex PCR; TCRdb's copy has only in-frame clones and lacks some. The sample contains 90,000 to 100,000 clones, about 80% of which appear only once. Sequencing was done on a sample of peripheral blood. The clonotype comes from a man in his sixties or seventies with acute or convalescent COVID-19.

The CDR3 sequence is CSVRHPGTGSVYEQYF. CDR3 nucleotide sequence: TGCAGCGTTCGTCACCCCGGGACAGGGTCTGTGTACGAGCAGTACTTC. The chain couples TRBV29-1 to TRBJ2-7; 9 nucleotides line up with TRBD1. Germline lookup yields CDR1 SQVTM and CDR2 ANQGSEA. With 5 bases clipped from V and 4 bases from J, the junction kept 15 bases outside the gene matches. CDR3 size: 16 residues.